Listed here are 3 T cell receptor beta chains from one sample, sequenced in a study of identical twins. TCRdb re-derived calls from the 5' RACE reads in MiXCR, one entry per CDR3 protein. The sample yields roughly 690,000 distinct CDR3 sequences, roughly 20% seen once. Separately, the same data were catalogued under a study of T cells expressing NK-cell markers.

The sample consisted of PBMCs. The receptors here all came from a woman aged 18 to 35 in good health.

In this sample, this clonotype turned up many times. The chain recombines TRBV18 with TRBJ2-1; D perhaps matches TRBD1 (5 bases). Germline CDR1 and CDR2: KGHSH and LQKENI. This CDR3 has 15 residues. Between the trimmed V and J ends, which lost 6 bases and 6 bases, there was a span of 18 bases. CDR3 nucleotide sequence: TGTGCCAGCTCCTCCCAGGAAGGGGCAGGCAATGAGCAGTTCTTC. It is translated as CASSSQEGAGNEQFF. The complete variable domain, with remaining parts taken from reference TRBV18 and TRBJ2-1, reads NAGVMQNPRHLVRRRGQEARLRCSPMKGHSHVYWYRQLPEEGLKFMVYLQKENIIDESGMPKERFSAEFPKEGPSILRIQQVVRGDSAAYFCASSSQEGAGNEQFFGPGTRLTVL.

The J gene is TRBJ2-7, the V gene TRBV5-1; TRBD1 agrees at 10 bases. CDR3 length: 17 residues. CDR1 and CDR2 (germline): SGHRS, YFSETQ. Germline trimming cut 4 bases from V and 3 bases from J; bases unmatched to any gene: 13. The CDR3 DNA reads TGCGCCAGCAGCCTACGAACCGGGACAGGGGACTACTACGAGCAGTACTTC. This sequence encodes CASSLRTGTGDYYEQYF.

This clonotype was seen a handful of times. The rearrangement uses TRBV4-3 and TRBJ2-1, with TRBD2 identical over 8 bases. V lost 7 bases, J lost 5 bases, and 7 bases stayed unmatched. Germline V gene sequence: CDR1 LGHNA, CDR2 YSLEER. The CDR3 covers 14 residues. The CDR3 loop reads CASKVTSGNNEQFF. The CDR3, as DNA: TGCGCCAGCAAAGTCACTAGCGGAAACAATGAGCAGTTCTTC.